Listed here is a single T cell receptor (beta chain). No cognate antigen has been identified for it. There are no base qualities to consult, and no much larger clone falls within one base. For sequencing of the TCRbeta CDR3 region, genomic DNA was extracted from the sorted cells. The immunoSEQ Assay was used for sequencing of TCRbeta CDR3 regions. In TCRdb, the immuneACCESS table is reduced to in-frame sequences with V and J assigned. These tables do not hold every clone; where another copy was compared, an unresolved V gene accounts for under half, and the others remain unexplained. Recorded for this sample are 80,000 or so clones; just under 95% of them occurred a single time. 0.32% of the sample belongs to the ten largest clones. The germline V gene gives CDR1 as SGHDT and CDR2 as YYEEEE. Its CDR3 holds 11 amino acids, cysteine through phenylalanine. Only the CDR3 part of the read is kept: 33 bases, read in frame from the first base. Relative to germline, V is 6 bases shorter and J is 6 bases shorter, with 6 bases between their ends.

The sample comes from a study of OX40 agonist ivuxolimab in advanced cancers. Notes on the research overall: Ivuxolimab, which targeted the costimulatory receptor OX40 (CD134), was an agonistic, fully human IgG2 monoclonal antibody. Intravenous ivuxolimab was administered to patients every 2 weeks at six dose levels: 0.01, 0.1, 0.3, 1.5, 3 and 10 mg/kg. Of the approximately 50 dose-escalation patients, hepatocellular carcinoma was present in 19, melanoma in roughly 15, renal cell carcinoma in 9 and head and neck cancer in 9. In the dose-escalation cohort, roughly four fifths of patients were male, and the mean age was approximately 60 years, with a range of about 20 to 90. Prior anti-PD-1, anti-PD-L1 or anti-CTLA-4 therapy was permitted, and checkpoint inhibitors had been received by about 37% of dose-escalation patients. Partial responses were achieved by three dose-escalation patients, of whom one had hepatocellular carcinoma and two had cutaneous melanoma. The point of sequencing TCRbeta in the periphery was to test whether ivuxolimab changed TCR sequence diversity and drove clonal T-cell expansion. The monotherapy dose-escalation portion (N of about 47 patients) of the phase I ivuxolimab trial is reported in the paper.

What the study reported, not specific to this receptor: Low levels of normalized T-cell clonal expansion were also seen in some nonresponding patients. Which antigens the clonally expanded peripheral T cells were specific for was not determined. Clonal expansion of both CD4+ and CD8+ blood T cells was observed from baseline to week 6 at doses 0.1 to 3.0 mg/kg. After ivuxolimab, more expanded clones were found on average in CD8+ T cells than in CD4+ T cells. Partial responders in the 0.1-3.0 mg/kg groups had among the lowest normalized peripheral clonal expansion, especially among CD8+ T cells.

The trial excluded patients who had a history of autoimmune disease or were on systemic immunosuppression. Peripheral blood for TCR sequencing was collected from all dose cohorts at baseline, on cycle 4 day 1, and on cycle 7 day 1. Samples came from an open-label, multicenter, first-in-human phase I dose-escalation trial of ivuxolimab. Adults with locally advanced or metastatic head and neck squamous cell, hepatocellular, melanoma or renal cell carcinoma were enrolled in the trial. Before TCR sequencing, CD4+ T cells and CD8+ T cells from peripheral blood were sorted into separate populations. The source material was CD4+ or CD8+ T cells sorted from blood, sampled in a trial of the OX40 agonist ivuxolimab. In this chain, TRBV5-6 is recombined with TRBJ2-2, with no confidently assigned D gene. The origin of this receptor is an adult with an advanced solid tumor such as melanoma, head and neck, liver or kidney cancer. The bases are TGTGCCAGCACCTCTTCCGGGGAGCTGTTTTTT. Its translation is CASTSSGELFF. The entire variable domain, with the stretches around the CDR3 drawn from the reference TRBV5-6 and TRBJ2-2 proteins, is DAGVTQSPTHLIKTRGQQVTLRCSPKSGHDTVSWYQQALGQGPQFIFQYYEEEERQRGNFPDRFSGHQFPNYSSELNVNALLLGDSALYLCASTSSGELFFGEGSRLTVL.